These T cell receptor beta chains were read from a single sample in a study of T cell responses to AZD1222 COVID-19 vaccine. The method was immunoSEQ multiplex PCR; TCRdb's version includes in-frame clones alone and lacks a portion of them. In the table there are under 140,000 clones, nearly 90% of which are singletons. Material: peripheral blood, obtained on day 0 of AZD1222 vaccination. All receptors come from an adult in good health. Each CDR3 is given with its conserved first and last residue. The D gene is left open where the match is weak. Expanded clones are given a class, and other clones once, few, many or no size at all.

clone_size	j_call	d_call	cdr3_length	v_call	cdr3_nt	cdr3_aa
NA	TRBJ2-7	NA	14	TRBV4-3	TGCGCCAGCAGCCAGGGCCTGACAGCCTACGAGCAGTACTTC	CASSQGLTAYEQYF
NA	TRBJ1-6	NA	13	TRBV6-5	TGTGCCGCTTCCGGGGACTTCGTCTCACCCCTCCACTTT	CAASGDFVSPLHF
NA	TRBJ2-2	TRBD2	16	TRBV5-1	TGCGCCAGCAGCTTGGGACTAGCGGGGAACACCGGGGAGCTGTTTTTT	CASSLGLAGNTGELFF
medium-sized	TRBJ1-2	NA	13	TRBV15	TGTGCCACCAGCAGAGAAGAGGGTGATGGCTACACCTTC	CATSREEGDGYTF
few	TRBJ1-6	NA	14	TRBV5-1	TGCGCCAGCAGCGGGGAGGGGGGAAATTCACCCCTCCACTTT	CASSGEGGNSPLHF
NA	TRBJ1-5	NA	15	TRBV5-8	TGTGCCAGCAGCGGAGGGTCCGGGGAGAGTCAGCCCCAGCATTTT	CASSGGSGESQPQHF
NA	TRBJ1-2	NA	13	TRBV19	TGTGCCAGTAGTCCTAGGACAGTTTATGGCTACACCTTC	CASSPRTVYGYTF
NA	TRBJ1-2	NA	12	TRBV29-1	TGCAGCGTTGACTCAGGGAACGGCGGCTACACCTTC	CSVDSGNGGYTF
NA	TRBJ1-2	TRBD1	16	TRBV11-1	TGTGCCAGCAGCTTGGGGACAGGGGCTGGTGACTATGGCTACACCTTC	CASSLGTGAGDYGYTF
NA	TRBJ1-6	NA	12	TRBV15	TGTGCCACCAGCAGAGAGAATTCACCCCTCCACTTT	CATSRENSPLHF
NA	TRBJ2-6	NA	14	TRBV6-5	TGTGCCAGCAGTTACGATCCTGGGGCCAACGTCCTGACTTTC	CASSYDPGANVLTF
NA	TRBJ1-2	TRBD1	13	TRBV12-3/TRBV12-4	TGTGCCAGCAGCGACAGGGGGCCCTATGGCTACACCTTC	CASSDRGPYGYTF
NA	TRBJ2-7	TRBD1	14	TRBV6-2/TRBV6-3	TGTGCCAGCAGCCGAACCGGGACAGCCTCCAAGAAGTACTTC	CASSRTGTASKKYF
NA	TRBJ2-5	NA	15	TRBV7-9	TGTGCCAGCAGCTTATTAAACAAGGGGCAAGAGACCCAGTACTTC	CASSLLNKGQETQYF
NA	TRBJ2-1	NA	13	TRBV3-1/TRBV3-2	TGTGCCAGCAGCCAGAATAACGAGAATGAGCAGTTCTTC	CASSQNNENEQFF
once	TRBJ2-3	NA	15	TRBV7-2	TGTGCCAGCAGCTCAAAACCCTCGTTCACAGATACGCAGTATTTT	CASSSKPSFTDTQYF
NA	TRBJ2-5	NA	10	TRBV5-6	TGTGAAGGGTGGGAAGAGACCCAGTACTTC	CEGWEETQYF
NA	TRBJ2-3	TRBD2	18	TRBV4-3	TGCGCCAGCAGCCAAGATCCGGCAGCGGGGGGTGGACCAGATACGCAGTATTTT	CASSQDPAAGGGPDTQYF
few	TRBJ2-5	NA	13	TRBV5-4	TGTGCCAGCAGCTTGGCACTCCAAGAGACCCAGTACTTC	CASSLALQETQYF
NA	TRBJ2-7	TRBD1	15	TRBV19	TGTGCCAGTAGTAATACCGGGACAGGGCCCTACGAGCAGTACTTC	CASSNTGTGPYEQYF
NA	TRBJ2-7	NA	15	TRBV7-2	TGTGCCAGCAGCTTAGCGCTTCAGGGGTCCTACGAGCAGTACTTC	CASSLALQGSYEQYF
NA	TRBJ1-2	NA	14	TRBV28	TGTGCCAGCAGTTTATCGCAGATTAACTATGGCTACACCTTC	CASSLSQINYGYTF
NA	TRBJ2-7	NA	12	TRBV6-5	TGTGCCAGCAGTTGGGGCAGGGAAGAGCAGTACTTC	CASSWGREEQYF
NA	TRBJ1-1	NA	14	TRBV18	TGTGCCAGCTCACCTACAGGCGAGAACACTGAAGCTTTCTTT	CASSPTGENTEAFF
NA	TRBJ1-4	TRBD1	17	TRBV28	TGTGCCAGCAGCCTCTGGGGACAGGGGGCACCCCGGGAAAAACTGTTTTTT	CASSLWGQGAPREKLFF
NA	TRBJ2-1	NA	14	TRBV19	TGTGCCAGTAGTATAGGGGCAGAAAACAATGAGCAGTTCTTC	CASSIGAENNEQFF
NA	TRBJ2-1	NA	16	TRBV13	TGTGCCAGCAGCCTCCGAGCGGGTTTCTCCTACAATGAGCAGTTCTTC	CASSLRAGFSYNEQFF
NA	TRBJ1-2	TRBD1	15	TRBV4-1	TGCGCCAGCAGCCAAGGGACAGGGACCAACTATGGCTACACCTTC	CASSQGTGTNYGYTF
NA	TRBJ1-6	TRBD1	13	TRBV9	TGTGCCAGCAGCGCGACAGGGGAATCACCCCTCCACTTT	CASSATGESPLHF
NA	TRBJ2-1	TRBD2	17	TRBV5-4	TGTGCCAGCAGCTTAGCTAGCGGGGGGAGCTCCTACAATGAGCAGTTCTTC	CASSLASGGSSYNEQFF
NA	TRBJ2-3	NA	16	TRBV5-1	TGCGCCAGCACCCCCCTGATAGGATCTAGCACAGATACGCAGTATTTT	CASTPLIGSSTDTQYF
NA	TRBJ1-1	NA	13	TRBV7-2	TGTGCCAGCAGCTTATTGGGGAACACTGAAGCTTTCTTT	CASSLLGNTEAFF
NA	TRBJ2-3	TRBD2	16	TRBV15	TGTGCCGTTAAGTTTGATGCGGGGGTTGGCACAGATACGCAGTATTTT	CAVKFDAGVGTDTQYF
NA	TRBJ1-4	NA	17	TRBV5-1	TGCGCCAGCAGCTCCGCGACCAAAGGTAGCTTCGATGAAAAACTGTTTTTT	CASSSATKGSFDEKLFF
NA	TRBJ2-7	TRBD1	16	TRBV5-6	TGTGCCAGCAGCCGCGCGGGACAGGGGGCTCCTTACGAGCAGTACTTC	CASSRAGQGAPYEQYF
NA	TRBJ1-1	NA	13	TRBV9	TGTGCCAGCAGCGCCCATCAAGACACTGAAGCTTTCTTT	CASSAHQDTEAFF
NA	TRBJ2-2	TRBD2	16	TRBV19	TGTGCCAGTAGTATCGGTCTAGCGGGAAGGACCGGGGAGCTGTTTTTT	CASSIGLAGRTGELFF
NA	TRBJ1-4	NA	14	TRBV19	TGTGCCAGTAGTATAACCGCAACTAATGAAAAACTGTTTTTT	CASSITATNEKLFF